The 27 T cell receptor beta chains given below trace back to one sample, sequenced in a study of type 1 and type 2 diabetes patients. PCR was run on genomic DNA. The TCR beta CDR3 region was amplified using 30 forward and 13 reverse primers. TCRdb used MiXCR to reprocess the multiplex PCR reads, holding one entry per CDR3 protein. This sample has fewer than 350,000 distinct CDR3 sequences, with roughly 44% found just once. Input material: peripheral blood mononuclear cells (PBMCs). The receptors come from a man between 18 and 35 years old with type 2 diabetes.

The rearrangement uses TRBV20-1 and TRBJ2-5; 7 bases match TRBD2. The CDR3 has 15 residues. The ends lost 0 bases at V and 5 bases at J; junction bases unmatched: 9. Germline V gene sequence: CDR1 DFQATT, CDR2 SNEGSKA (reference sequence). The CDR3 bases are TGCAGTGCTAGAGATCGGGGGAGGGGTTGGGAGACCCAGTACTTC. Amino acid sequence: CSARDRGRGWETQYF.

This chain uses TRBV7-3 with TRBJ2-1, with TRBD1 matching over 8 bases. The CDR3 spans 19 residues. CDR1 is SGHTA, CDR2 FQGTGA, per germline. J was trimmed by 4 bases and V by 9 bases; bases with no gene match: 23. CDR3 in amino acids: CASMPRQGLALGPYNEQFF. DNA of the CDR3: TGTGCCAGTATGCCGCGACAGGGGCTGGCTTTGGGCCCGTACAATGAGCAGTTCTTC. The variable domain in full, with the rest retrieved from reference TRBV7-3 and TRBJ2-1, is GAGVSQTPSNKVTEKGKYVELRCDPISGHTALYWYRQSLGQGPEFLIYFQGTGAADDSGLPNDRFFAVRPEGSVSTLKIQRTERGDSAVYLCASMPRQGLALGPYNEQFFGPGTRLTVL.

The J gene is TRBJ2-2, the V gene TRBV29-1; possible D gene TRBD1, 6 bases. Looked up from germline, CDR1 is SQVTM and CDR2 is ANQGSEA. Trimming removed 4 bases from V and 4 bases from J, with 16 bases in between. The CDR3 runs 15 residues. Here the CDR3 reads CSVGGQGVGTGELFF. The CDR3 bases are TGCAGCGTTGGGGGGCAAGGGGTTGGCACCGGGGAGCTGTTTTTT.

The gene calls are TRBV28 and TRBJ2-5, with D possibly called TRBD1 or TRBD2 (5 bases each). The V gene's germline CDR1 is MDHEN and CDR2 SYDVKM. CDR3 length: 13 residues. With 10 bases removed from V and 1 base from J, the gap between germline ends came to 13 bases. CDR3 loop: CATGAIIQETQYF. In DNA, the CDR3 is TGTGCCACCGGGGCCATCATCCAAGAGACCCAGTACTTC. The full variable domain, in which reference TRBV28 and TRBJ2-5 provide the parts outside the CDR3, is DVKVTQSSRYLVKRTGEKVFLECVQDMDHENMFWYRQDPGLGLRLIYFSYDVKMKEKGDIPEGYSVSREKKERFSLILESASTNQTSMYLCATGAIIQETQYFGPGTRLLVL.

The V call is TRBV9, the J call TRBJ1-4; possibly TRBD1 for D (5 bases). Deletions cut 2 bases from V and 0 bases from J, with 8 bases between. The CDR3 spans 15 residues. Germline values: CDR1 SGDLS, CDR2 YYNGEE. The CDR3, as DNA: TGTGCCAGCAGCGTCTCGACAGCAACTAATGAAAAACTGTTTTTT. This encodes CASSVSTATNEKLFF.

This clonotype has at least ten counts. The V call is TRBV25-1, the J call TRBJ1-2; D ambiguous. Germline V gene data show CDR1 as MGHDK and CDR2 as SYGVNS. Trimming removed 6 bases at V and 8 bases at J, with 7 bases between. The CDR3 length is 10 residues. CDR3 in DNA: TGTGCCAGCAGCGGAGACGGCTACACCTTC. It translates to CASSGDGYTF.

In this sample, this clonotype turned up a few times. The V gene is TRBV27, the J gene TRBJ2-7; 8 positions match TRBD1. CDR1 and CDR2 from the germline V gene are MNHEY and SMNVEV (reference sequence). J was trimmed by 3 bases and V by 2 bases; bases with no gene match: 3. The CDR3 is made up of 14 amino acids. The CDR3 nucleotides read TGTGCCAGCAGTTTACAGGGACAGGACTACGAGCAGTACTTC. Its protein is CASSLQGQDYEQYF.

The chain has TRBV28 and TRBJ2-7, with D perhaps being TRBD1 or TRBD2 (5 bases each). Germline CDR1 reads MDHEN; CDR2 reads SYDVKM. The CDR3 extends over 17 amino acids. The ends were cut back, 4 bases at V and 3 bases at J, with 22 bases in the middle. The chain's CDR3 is CASSSTAGTPKDYEQYF. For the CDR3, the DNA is TGTGCCAGCAGTTCGACAGCCGGGACCCCTAAAGACTACGAGCAGTACTTC.

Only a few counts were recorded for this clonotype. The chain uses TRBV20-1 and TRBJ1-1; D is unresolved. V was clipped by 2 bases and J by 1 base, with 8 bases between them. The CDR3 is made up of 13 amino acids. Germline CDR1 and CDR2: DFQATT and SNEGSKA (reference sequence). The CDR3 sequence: CSARHQKNTEAFF. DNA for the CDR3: TGCAGTGCTAGACATCAGAAGAACACTGAAGCTTTCTTT.

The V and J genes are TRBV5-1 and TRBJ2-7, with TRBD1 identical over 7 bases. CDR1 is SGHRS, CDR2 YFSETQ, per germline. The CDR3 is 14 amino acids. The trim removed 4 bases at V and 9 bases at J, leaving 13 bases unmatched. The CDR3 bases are TGCGCCAGCAGCATCACAGGGGAAGGCTTTCCGCAGTACTTC. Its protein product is CASSITGEGFPQYF.

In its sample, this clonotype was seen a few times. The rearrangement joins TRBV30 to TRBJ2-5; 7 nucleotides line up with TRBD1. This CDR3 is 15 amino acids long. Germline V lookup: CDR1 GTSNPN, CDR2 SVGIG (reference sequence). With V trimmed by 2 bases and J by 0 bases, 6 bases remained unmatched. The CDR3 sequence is CAWSMGDSHQETQYF. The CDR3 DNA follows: TGTGCCTGGAGTATGGGGGACAGCCACCAAGAGACCCAGTACTTC.

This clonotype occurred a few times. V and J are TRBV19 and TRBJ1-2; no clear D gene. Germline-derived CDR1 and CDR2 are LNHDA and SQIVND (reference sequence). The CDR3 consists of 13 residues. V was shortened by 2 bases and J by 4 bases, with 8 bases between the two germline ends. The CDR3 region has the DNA TGTGCCAGTAGTATACCCAAGACCTATGGCTACACCTTC. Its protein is CASSIPKTYGYTF.

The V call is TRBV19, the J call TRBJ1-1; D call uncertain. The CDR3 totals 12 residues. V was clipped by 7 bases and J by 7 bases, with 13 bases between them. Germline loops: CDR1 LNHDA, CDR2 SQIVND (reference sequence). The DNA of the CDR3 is TGTGCCAGTACCAGTGGGTTCGTTGAAGCTTTCTTT. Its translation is CASTSGFVEAFF.

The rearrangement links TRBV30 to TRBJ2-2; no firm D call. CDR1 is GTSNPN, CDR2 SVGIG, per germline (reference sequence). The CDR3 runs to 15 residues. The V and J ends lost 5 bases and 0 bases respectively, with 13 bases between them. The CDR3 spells CAWGPDWTNTGELFF. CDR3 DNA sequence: TGTGCCTGGGGCCCTGACTGGACGAACACCGGGGAGCTGTTTTTT.

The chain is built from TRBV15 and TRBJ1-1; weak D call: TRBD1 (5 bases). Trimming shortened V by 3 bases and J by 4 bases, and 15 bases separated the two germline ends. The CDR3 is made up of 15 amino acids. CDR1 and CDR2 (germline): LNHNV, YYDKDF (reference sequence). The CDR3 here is CATSSARDGGTEAFF. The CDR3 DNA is TGTGCCACCAGCAGTGCGAGGGACGGGGGCACTGAAGCTTTCTTT.

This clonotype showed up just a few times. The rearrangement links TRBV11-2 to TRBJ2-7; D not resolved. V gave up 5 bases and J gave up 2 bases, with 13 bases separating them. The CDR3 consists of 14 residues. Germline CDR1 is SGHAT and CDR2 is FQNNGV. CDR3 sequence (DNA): TGTGCCAGCAGCGACTGGGCTTCCACCTACGAGCAGTACTTC. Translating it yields CASSDWASTYEQYF.

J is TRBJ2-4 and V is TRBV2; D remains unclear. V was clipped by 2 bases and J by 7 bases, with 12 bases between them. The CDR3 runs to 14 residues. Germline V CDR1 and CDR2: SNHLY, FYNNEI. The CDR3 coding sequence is TGTGCCAGCAGTGAAAGAGGCGGACGTAACATTCAGTACTTC. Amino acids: CASSERGGRNIQYF.

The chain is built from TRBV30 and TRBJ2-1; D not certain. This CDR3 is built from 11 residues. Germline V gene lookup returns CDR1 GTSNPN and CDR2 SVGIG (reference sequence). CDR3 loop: CAQRSYNEQFF. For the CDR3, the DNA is TGTGCGCAACGGTCATACAATGAGCAGTTCTTC.

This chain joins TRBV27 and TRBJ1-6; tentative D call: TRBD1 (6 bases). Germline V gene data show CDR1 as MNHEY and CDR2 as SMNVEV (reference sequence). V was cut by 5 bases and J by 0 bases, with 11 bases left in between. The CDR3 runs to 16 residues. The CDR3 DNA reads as TGTGCCAGCAGTATCACAGGGAGCTCCTATAATTCACCCCTCCACTTT. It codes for CASSITGSSYNSPLHF.

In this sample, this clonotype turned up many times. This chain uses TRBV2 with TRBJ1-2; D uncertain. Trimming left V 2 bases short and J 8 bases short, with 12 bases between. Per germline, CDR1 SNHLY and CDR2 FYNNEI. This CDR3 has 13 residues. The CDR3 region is CASSEMMGYGYTF. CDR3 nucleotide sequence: TGTGCCAGCAGTGAAATGATGGGGTACGGCTACACCTTC. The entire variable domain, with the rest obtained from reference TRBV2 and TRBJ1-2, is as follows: EPEVTQTPSHQVTQMGQEVILRCVPISNHLYFYWYRQILGQKVEFLVSFYNNEISEKSEIFDDQFSVERPDGSNFTLKIRSTKLEDSAMYFCASSEMMGYGYTFGSGTRLTVV.

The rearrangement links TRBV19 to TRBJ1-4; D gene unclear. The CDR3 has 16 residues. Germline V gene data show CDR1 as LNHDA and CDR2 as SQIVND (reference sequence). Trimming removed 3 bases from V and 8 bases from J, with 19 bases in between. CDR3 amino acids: CASSMIWSTKEEKLFF. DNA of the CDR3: TGTGCCAGTAGTATGATCTGGAGCACAAAAGAAGAAAAACTGTTTTTT.

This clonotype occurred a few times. The CDR3 sequence is CASSDAGRGAFF. Here the CDR3 DNA reads TGTGCCAGTAGTGATGCAGGTCGTGGAGCTTTCTTT. The chain links TRBV19 to TRBJ1-1; D gene unclear. Germline loops: CDR1 LNHDA, CDR2 SQIVND (reference sequence). Deletions cut 5 bases from V and 10 bases from J, with 14 bases between. The length of the CDR3 is 12 residues.

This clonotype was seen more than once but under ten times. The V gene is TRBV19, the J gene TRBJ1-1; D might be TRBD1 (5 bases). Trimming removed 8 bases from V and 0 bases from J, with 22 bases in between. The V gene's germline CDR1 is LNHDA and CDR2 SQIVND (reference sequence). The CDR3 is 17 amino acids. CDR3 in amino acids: CASAGTPERLVNTEAFF. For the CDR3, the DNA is TGTGCCAGTGCCGGGACGCCGGAGAGGCTGGTGAACACTGAAGCTTTCTTT. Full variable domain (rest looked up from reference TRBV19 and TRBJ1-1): DGGITQSPKYLFRKEGQNVTLSCEQNLNHDAMYWYRQDPGQGLRLIYYSQIVNDFQKGDIAEGYSVSREKKESFPLTVTSAQKNPTAFYLCASAGTPERLVNTEAFFGQGTRLTVV.

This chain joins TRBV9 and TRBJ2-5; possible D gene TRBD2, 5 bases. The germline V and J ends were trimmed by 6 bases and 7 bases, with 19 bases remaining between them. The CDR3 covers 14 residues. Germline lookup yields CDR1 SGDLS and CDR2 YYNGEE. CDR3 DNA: TGTGCCAGCAACCCCCGGGGTATAATTGCGACCCAGTACTTC. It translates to CASNPRGIIATQYF.

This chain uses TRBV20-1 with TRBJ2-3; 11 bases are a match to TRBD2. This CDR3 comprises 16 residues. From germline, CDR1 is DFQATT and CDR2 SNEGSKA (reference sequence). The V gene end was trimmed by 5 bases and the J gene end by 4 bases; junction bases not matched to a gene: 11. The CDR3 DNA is TGCAGTGCTCCTAATATAGCGGGAGGGCCCTCAGATACGCAGTATTTT. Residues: CSAPNIAGGPSDTQYF.

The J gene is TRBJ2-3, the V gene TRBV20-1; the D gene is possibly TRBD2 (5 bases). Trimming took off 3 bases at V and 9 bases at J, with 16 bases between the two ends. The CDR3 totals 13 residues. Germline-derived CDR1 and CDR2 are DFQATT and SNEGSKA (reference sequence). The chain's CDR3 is CSASRSAGLTQYF. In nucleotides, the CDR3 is TGCAGTGCTAGTCGGAGCGCGGGTTTGACGCAGTATTTT.

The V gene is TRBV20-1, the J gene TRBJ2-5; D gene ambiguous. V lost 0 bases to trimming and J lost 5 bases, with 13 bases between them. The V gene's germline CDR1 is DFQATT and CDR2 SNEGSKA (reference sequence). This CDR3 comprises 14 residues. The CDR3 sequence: CSARDIGLGETQYF. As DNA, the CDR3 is TGCAGTGCTAGAGATATCGGGTTGGGGGAGACCCAGTACTTC.